The entry that follows covers one T cell receptor beta chain sequence. This specimen belongs to a study of human thymus T cells. The repertoire was sequenced with immunoSEQ multiplex PCR; TCRdb's copy has only in-frame clones and lacks some. The sample consists of 55,000 to 70,000 clones, 85% to 95% of them appearing once. The sequence derives from a boy under three years old with a congenital heart defect but otherwise immunologically healthy. The sample taken for sequencing was blood.

CDR3 sequence reads: CSAIQGGPNYGYTF. The DNA of the CDR3 is TGCAGCGCTATACAGGGGGGGCCTAACTATGGCTACACCTTC. This sequence joins TRBV29-1 and TRBJ1-2; 8 nucleotides match TRBD1. CDR3 length: 14 amino acids. V was pared by 7 bases and J by 0 bases, with 7 bases of the junction left unmatched. CDR1 is SQVTM and CDR2 is ANQGSEA in the germline V gene.